These T cell receptor beta chains were read from a single sample in a study of T cell responses to AZD1222 COVID-19 vaccine. Libraries were prepared by immunoSEQ multiplex PCR; TCRdb keeps only in-frame clonotypes and omits some of them. The sample yields about 130,000 clones, around 85% seen once. The sample here was peripheral blood, taken 28 days after the second AZD1222 dose. These receptors were taken from an adult who received the AZD1222 COVID-19 vaccine. The CDR3 runs from the conserved cysteine through the conserved F or W. The order of the fields is D gene, J gene, clone size, V gene, CDR3 DNA, CDR3 protein. A D gene is named only where the DNA matches it firmly. Only part of the rows carry a size: once, few, many, or a class if the clone is expanded.

d_gene: TRBD1; j_gene: TRBJ1-1; abundance: NA; v_gene: TRBV5-1; CDR3nt: TGCGCCAGCAGCTTGGTACGGGACAGCCAAAGAACGATGAGCACTGAAGCTTTCTTT; CDR3aa: CASSLVRDSQRTMSTEAFF
d_gene: NA; j_gene: TRBJ1-2; abundance: NA; v_gene: TRBV18; CDR3nt: TGTGCCAGCTCAGATGCCATCTTTAACTATGGCTACACCTTC; CDR3aa: CASSDAIFNYGYTF
d_gene: NA; j_gene: TRBJ1-6; abundance: NA; v_gene: TRBV30; CDR3nt: TGTGCCTGGAGTAATCCTGGGTATAATTCACCCCTCCACTTT; CDR3aa: CAWSNPGYNSPLHF
d_gene: NA; j_gene: TRBJ2-3; abundance: NA; v_gene: TRBV28; CDR3nt: TGTGCCAGCCAGAAACCCCCCACAGATACGCAGTATTTT; CDR3aa: CASQKPPTDTQYF
d_gene: NA; j_gene: TRBJ1-6; abundance: NA; v_gene: TRBV6-5; CDR3nt: TGTGCCAGCGATCCTCACTCCTATAATTCACCCCTCCACTTT; CDR3aa: CASDPHSYNSPLHF
d_gene: NA; j_gene: TRBJ2-3; abundance: NA; v_gene: TRBV12-3/TRBV12-4; CDR3nt: TGTGCCAGCAGTTTTCGAGCTGGGGATACGCAGTATTTT; CDR3aa: CASSFRAGDTQYF
d_gene: NA; j_gene: TRBJ1-5; abundance: NA; v_gene: TRBV11-2; CDR3nt: TGTGCCAGCAGCCGGGAGGGTCAGCCCCAGCATTTT; CDR3aa: CASSREGQPQHF
d_gene: NA; j_gene: TRBJ2-7; abundance: NA; v_gene: TRBV29-1; CDR3nt: TGCAGCGTTGCCAGGGCCTTCTCCTACGAGCAGTACTTC; CDR3aa: CSVARAFSYEQYF
d_gene: NA; j_gene: TRBJ1-6; abundance: once; v_gene: TRBV19; CDR3nt: TGTGCCAGTAGTATCAGACAGCCAGGAGGCTTCTATAATTCACCCCTCCACTTT; CDR3aa: CASSIRQPGGFYNSPLHF
d_gene: NA; j_gene: TRBJ2-7; abundance: once; v_gene: TRBV30; CDR3nt: TGTGCCTGGAGGTCTCTCTACGAGCAGTACTTC; CDR3aa: CAWRSLYEQYF
d_gene: NA; j_gene: TRBJ2-7; abundance: NA; v_gene: TRBV28; CDR3nt: TGTGCCAGCAGTAAACCCCAAGGGCAGCCTCTACTCTACGAGCAGTACTTC; CDR3aa: CASSKPQGQPLLYEQYF
d_gene: NA; j_gene: TRBJ2-1; abundance: NA; v_gene: TRBV19; CDR3nt: TGTGCCAGTAGTTGGGACAACTACAATGAGCAGTTCTTC; CDR3aa: CASSWDNYNEQFF
d_gene: NA; j_gene: TRBJ2-1; abundance: NA; v_gene: TRBV7-2; CDR3nt: TGTGCCAGCAGCTTAGTCTTTCTACACGAGCAGTTCTTC; CDR3aa: CASSLVFLHEQFF
d_gene: NA; j_gene: TRBJ1-4; abundance: NA; v_gene: TRBV3-1/TRBV3-2; CDR3nt: TGTGCCAGCAGCCAAGGGCAGGGACCAACTAATGAAAAACTGTTTTTT; CDR3aa: CASSQGQGPTNEKLFF
d_gene: NA; j_gene: TRBJ1-2; abundance: NA; v_gene: TRBV7-9; CDR3nt: TGTGCCAGCAGCTTTCGGTCCAGCCCTAACTATGGCTACACCTTC; CDR3aa: CASSFRSSPNYGYTF
d_gene: NA; j_gene: TRBJ2-7; abundance: NA; v_gene: TRBV6-6; CDR3nt: TGTGCCAGCAGTTACCTACTTGGCTACGAGCAGTACTTC; CDR3aa: CASSYLLGYEQYF
d_gene: NA; j_gene: TRBJ1-4; abundance: NA; v_gene: TRBV20-1; CDR3nt: TGCAGTGCTAGCGATTATGGCAAACTGTTTTTT; CDR3aa: CSASDYGKLFF
d_gene: NA; j_gene: TRBJ1-1; abundance: NA; v_gene: TRBV21-1; CDR3nt: TGTGCCAGCAGCCCCCGTTGGGGGCGTCCAAGGAACACTGAAGCTTTCTTT; CDR3aa: CASSPRWGRPRNTEAFF
d_gene: NA; j_gene: TRBJ1-6; abundance: NA; v_gene: TRBV7-3; CDR3nt: TGTGCCAGCAGCTCCGAGCCAAGGCCGAACTCCTATAATTCACCCCTCCACTTT; CDR3aa: CASSSEPRPNSYNSPLHF
d_gene: NA; j_gene: TRBJ1-2; abundance: NA; v_gene: TRBV18; CDR3nt: TGTGCCAGCTCACCACCGGGGGAAAGGAACTATGGCTACACCTTC; CDR3aa: CASSPPGERNYGYTF
d_gene: NA; j_gene: TRBJ1-5; abundance: NA; v_gene: TRBV10-3; CDR3nt: TGTGCCATCAGAAACCCCGATAGCAATCAGCCCCAGCATTTT; CDR3aa: CAIRNPDSNQPQHF
d_gene: TRBD1; j_gene: TRBJ2-7; abundance: NA; v_gene: TRBV19; CDR3nt: TGTGCCAGTAGTGTAGGGACAGGGGTCTACGAGCAGTACTTC; CDR3aa: CASSVGTGVYEQYF
d_gene: NA; j_gene: TRBJ1-2; abundance: NA; v_gene: TRBV7-8; CDR3nt: TGTGCCAGCTCCCCAAGGGATACCACGTCAGGCTACACCTTC; CDR3aa: CASSPRDTTSGYTF
d_gene: NA; j_gene: TRBJ1-6; abundance: NA; v_gene: TRBV4-2; CDR3nt: TGTGCCAGCAGCCCTATTGACCATAATTCACCCCTCCACTTT; CDR3aa: CASSPIDHNSPLHF
d_gene: NA; j_gene: TRBJ2-5; abundance: NA; v_gene: TRBV11-3; CDR3nt: TGTGCCAGCAGCTTAGGGCCCGATCAAGAGACCCAGTACTTC; CDR3aa: CASSLGPDQETQYF
d_gene: TRBD1; j_gene: TRBJ2-5; abundance: few; v_gene: TRBV5-1; CDR3nt: TGCGCCAGCAGCTCCGGGACAGGGGGCTACCAAGAGACCCAGTACTTC; CDR3aa: CASSSGTGGYQETQYF
d_gene: TRBD1; j_gene: TRBJ1-6; abundance: few; v_gene: TRBV5-8; CDR3nt: TGTGCCAGCAGCTCGGGACAGACCGACCCTTATAATTCACCCCTCCACTTT; CDR3aa: CASSSGQTDPYNSPLHF
d_gene: NA; j_gene: TRBJ2-2; abundance: NA; v_gene: TRBV7-9; CDR3nt: TGTGCCAGCAGCGCGACAGGGAGGGACGGGGAGCTGTTTTTT; CDR3aa: CASSATGRDGELFF
d_gene: NA; j_gene: TRBJ1-1; abundance: NA; v_gene: TRBV3-1/TRBV3-2; CDR3nt: TGTGCCAGCAGCGCACACGACAGAAGAACTGAAGCTTTCTTT; CDR3aa: CASSAHDRRTEAFF
d_gene: TRBD1; j_gene: TRBJ1-2; abundance: NA; v_gene: TRBV5-6; CDR3nt: TGTGCCAGCAGCAGGGACAGAATCAATGGCTACACCTTC; CDR3aa: CASSRDRINGYTF
d_gene: NA; j_gene: TRBJ2-7; abundance: NA; v_gene: TRBV6-2/TRBV6-3; CDR3nt: TGTGCCAGCAGTTACGTGCTCTGGTTTAGTAGCTACGAGCAGTACTTC; CDR3aa: CASSYVLWFSSYEQYF
d_gene: NA; j_gene: TRBJ2-1; abundance: NA; v_gene: TRBV28; CDR3nt: TGTGCCAGCAGTTTAGAGGGGGGGAATTCTTTTTACAATGAGCAGTTCTTC; CDR3aa: CASSLEGGNSFYNEQFF
d_gene: TRBD1; j_gene: TRBJ1-2; abundance: NA; v_gene: TRBV4-2; CDR3nt: TGTGCCAGCAGCCCAACAGGGGGCAACAGCTATGGCTACACCTTC; CDR3aa: CASSPTGGNSYGYTF
d_gene: NA; j_gene: TRBJ1-5; abundance: NA; v_gene: TRBV6-5; CDR3nt: TGTGCCAGCAGCCCCCAGGCGCACAATCAGCCCCAGCATTTT; CDR3aa: CASSPQAHNQPQHF
d_gene: TRBD1; j_gene: TRBJ1-1; abundance: few; v_gene: TRBV9; CDR3nt: TGTGCCAGCAGCCCAGGCGGGAGACAGGGGGTTGGAACTGAAGCTTTCTTT; CDR3aa: CASSPGGRQGVGTEAFF
d_gene: TRBD1; j_gene: TRBJ1-3; abundance: NA; v_gene: TRBV10-1; CDR3nt: TGCGCCAGCAGGAACAGGGGCTCTGGAAACACCATATATTTT; CDR3aa: CASRNRGSGNTIYF
d_gene: TRBD1; j_gene: TRBJ1-2; abundance: NA; v_gene: TRBV6-5; CDR3nt: TGTGCCAGCAGTTTCCGGGACAGCCGTGGCTACACCTTC; CDR3aa: CASSFRDSRGYTF
d_gene: NA; j_gene: TRBJ2-3; abundance: NA; v_gene: TRBV5-1; CDR3nt: TGCGCCAGCAGCTTGGATCGGCCACTACGCACAGATACGCAGTATTTT; CDR3aa: CASSLDRPLRTDTQYF
d_gene: NA; j_gene: TRBJ1-4; abundance: NA; v_gene: TRBV12-3/TRBV12-4; CDR3nt: TGTGCCAGCAGTTTCGAGGGCAACGGAAAACTGTTTTTT; CDR3aa: CASSFEGNGKLFF
d_gene: TRBD2; j_gene: TRBJ2-3; abundance: NA; v_gene: TRBV4-1; CDR3nt: TGCGCCAGCAGCCATATCCTAGCGGGGGCAGATACGCAGTATTTT; CDR3aa: CASSHILAGADTQYF
d_gene: TRBD1; j_gene: TRBJ1-2; abundance: NA; v_gene: TRBV19; CDR3nt: TGTGCCAGTAGTAGGGACAGAAACTATGGCTACACCTTC; CDR3aa: CASSRDRNYGYTF
d_gene: NA; j_gene: TRBJ1-1; abundance: once; v_gene: TRBV6-5; CDR3nt: TGTGCCAGCAGTTACGACCTGGGGGGAACTGAAGCTTTCTTT; CDR3aa: CASSYDLGGTEAFF
d_gene: TRBD1; j_gene: TRBJ1-3; abundance: NA; v_gene: TRBV18; CDR3nt: TGTGCCAGCTCACCACCGGGACAGGGGGCTCCTGGAAACACCATATATTTT; CDR3aa: CASSPPGQGAPGNTIYF